The 10 T cell receptor beta chains given below trace back to one sample, sequenced in a study of blood T cell repertoires in COVID-19. The data were produced by immunoSEQ multiplex PCR, yet TCRdb's version contains in-frame clones alone and is incomplete. This sample has around 34,000 clones, with 80% found just once. Sequencing was carried out using peripheral blood. All receptors derive from a woman aged 65 to 85 with acute or convalescent COVID-19.

J is TRBJ1-2 and V is TRBV19, with 12 bases lining up with TRBD1. This CDR3 region has 21 residues. After removal of 5 bases from V and 6 bases from J, the junction contained 25 bases not matched to a gene. Germline values: CDR1 LNHDA, CDR2 SQIVND (reference sequence). As DNA, the CDR3 is TGTGCCAGTAGTTCACCCCTATGGAGACGGGACAGGGGGCGCGAGGCTGATGGCTACACCTTC. Residues: CASSSPLWRRDRGREADGYTF. The whole variable domain, filled in from reference TRBV19 and TRBJ1-2, reads DGGITQSPKYLFRKEGQNVTLSCEQNLNHDAMYWYRQDPGQGLRLIYYSQIVNDFQKGDIAEGYSVSREKKESFPLTVTSAQKNPTAFYLCASSSPLWRRDRGREADGYTFGSGTRLTVV.

J is TRBJ2-3 and V is TRBV6-2 or TRBV6-3; D might be TRBD2 (5 bases). The germline CDR1 and CDR2 sequences are MNHEY and SVGEGT. The CDR3 totals 12 residues. V was pared by 6 bases and J by 6 bases, with 10 bases between. CDR3 nucleotide sequence: TGTGCCAGCAGCCCCACGGGGGATACGCAGTATTTT. It encodes CASSPTGDTQYF.

The chain links TRBV2 to TRBJ1-5; 8 bases line up with TRBD1. Germline V gene data show CDR1 as SNHLY and CDR2 as FYNNEI. The CDR3 length is 14 residues. V gave up 4 bases and J gave up 6 bases; unmatched junction bases: 5. CDR3 amino acids: CASSGRTGPQPQHF. As DNA, the CDR3 is TGTGCCAGCAGTGGAAGGACAGGGCCTCAGCCCCAGCATTTT.

The genes are TRBV29-1 and TRBJ1-2, with TRBD1 matching 8 bases. From germline, CDR1 is SQVTM and CDR2 ANQGSEA. With V trimmed by 5 bases and J by 6 bases, 11 bases remained unmatched. The CDR3 is 14 amino acids. CDR3 sequence reads: CSVLGADRAHGYTF. CDR3 sequence (DNA): TGCAGCGTTTTAGGAGCGGACAGGGCCCATGGCTACACCTTC.

The chain joins TRBV6-1 to TRBJ1-6; possible D gene TRBD1, 5 bases. This CDR3 is 15 amino acids long. Trimming took off 2 bases at V and 9 bases at J, with 14 bases between the two ends. The germline V gene encodes CDR1 MNHNS and CDR2 SASEGT. CDR3 residues: CASSEIGQGGSPLHF. In DNA form, the CDR3 reads TGTGCCAGCAGTGAAATTGGCCAGGGAGGTTCACCCCTCCACTTT.

V and J are TRBV3-1 (or the pseudogene TRBV3-2) and TRBJ1-6, with 7 bases fitting TRBD1. J gave up 9 bases and V 4 bases, and 9 bases lay outside the gene matches. The CDR3 consists of 15 residues. Germline values: CDR1 LGHDT, CDR2 YNNKEL (reference sequence). CDR3 DNA sequence: TGTGCCAGCAGCCCCCGGACAGGTATAGGTTCACCCCTCCACTTT. Its translation is CASSPRTGIGSPLHF.

Details on this clone: Other DNA sequences from this sample encode an identical CDR3 as well. The J gene is TRBJ2-1, the V gene TRBV5-1; D remains unclear. Germline V gene data show CDR1 as SGHRS and CDR2 as YFSETQ. The CDR3 length is 14 residues. With 0 bases removed from V and 4 bases from J, the gap between germline ends came to 8 bases. The CDR3 protein is CASSLGQTYNEQFF. DNA of the CDR3: TGCGCCAGCAGCTTGGGACAAACATACAATGAGCAGTTCTTC.

V usage is TRBV19 and J usage is TRBJ2-2, with D maybe TRBD2 (5 bases). V was shortened by 5 bases and J by 2 bases, with 15 bases between the two germline ends. Germline V gene sequence: CDR1 LNHDA, CDR2 SQIVND (reference sequence). CDR3 length: 16 residues. The CDR3 here is CASSLPSGINTGELFF. The CDR3 region has the DNA TGTGCCAGTAGTCTACCCTCGGGGATCAACACCGGGGAGCTGTTTTTT.

The V and J genes are TRBV3-1 (or the pseudogene TRBV3-2) and TRBJ2-7; D is perhaps TRBD1 (6 bases). The germline gives CDR1 LGHDT, CDR2 YNNKEL (reference sequence). The CDR3 is 13 residues long. V gave up 1 base and J gave up 6 bases, with 10 bases separating them. DNA of the CDR3: TGTGCCAGCAGCCAAGTCAGGGGCGGCGAGCAGTACTTC. Protein sequence: CASSQVRGGEQYF.

The chain uses TRBV5-8 and TRBJ2-2, with 9 nucleotides matching TRBD2. J gave up 0 bases and V 0 bases, and 3 bases lay outside the gene matches. The CDR3 has 17 amino acids. Germline CDR1 is SGHTS and CDR2 is YDEGEE. The CDR3 sequence is CASSLGLAGTNTGELFF. The DNA of the CDR3 is TGTGCCAGCAGCTTGGGGCTAGCGGGGACGAACACCGGGGAGCTGTTTTTT.